Presented here are 9 T cell receptor beta chains from one specimen sequenced in a study of blood T cells in healthy people across ages (dated by TCRdb to the mid-2010s). Library preparation employed 5' RACE. Sequencing was performed on an Illumina HiSeq 2500. A second PCR of about 7 to 12 cycles was performed with a sample-barcoded 5' primer and a J-beta primer mix. In-frame beta chains were kept once TCRdb had trimmed the public reads at Q25 with fastp and called clones with MiXCR. A single entry per CDR3 protein holds the most common genes and DNA from its merged rows. A total of about a million distinct CDR3 sequences appear in this sample, roughly half of them only once. 20% to 25% of the sample is in the top ten clones. The sequenced sample was blood. The receptors stem from a woman aged 55-70 years in good health.

The rearrangement links TRBV7-9 to TRBJ1-1, with 9 nucleotides matching TRBD1. Germline loops: CDR1 SEHNR, CDR2 FQNEAQ (reference sequence). This CDR3 spans 14 amino acids. The J segment lost 7 bases and the V segment lost 5 bases, leaving 8 bases of the junction unmatched. CDR3 amino acids: CASSRGQGVHEAFF. In DNA form, the CDR3 reads TGTGCCAGCAGCAGGGGACAGGGTGTTCATGAAGCTTTCTTT. Using reference TRBV7-9 and TRBJ1-1 for the parts outside the CDR3, the full variable domain is DTGVSQNPRHKITKRGQNVTFRCDPISEHNRLYWYRQTLGQGPEFLTYFQNEAQLEKSRLLSDRFSAERPKGSFSTLEIQRTEQGDSAMYLCASSRGQGVHEAFFGQGTRLTVV.

This clonotype was detected a few times. V usage is TRBV4-3 and J usage is TRBJ2-2; 15 bases line up with TRBD2. Germline V CDR1 and CDR2: LGHNA, YSLEER. V shed 3 bases and J 5 bases; nucleotides not matched to a gene: 1. The CDR3 consists of 16 residues. In DNA, the CDR3 is TGCGCCAGCAGCCAGGGGACTAGCGGGAGGACCGGGGAGCTGTTTTTT. Translation gives CASSQGTSGRTGELFF.

The chain has TRBV13 and TRBJ2-1; the D gene is possibly TRBD1 (6 bases). Looked up from germline, CDR1 is PRHDT and CDR2 is FYEKMQ (reference sequence). The CDR3 length is 15 residues. With 7 bases removed from V and 6 bases from J, the gap between germline ends came to 19 bases. For the CDR3, the DNA is TGTGCCAGCACCAGCAGGGGTGTCCACTCCAATGAGCAGTTCTTC. It encodes CASTSRGVHSNEQFF.

The chain combines TRBV6-5 with TRBJ2-7; either TRBD1 or TRBD2 may fit D (5 bases each). This CDR3 region has 15 residues. Looked up from germline, CDR1 is MNHEY and CDR2 is SVGAGI. Trimming pared 5 bases from V and 1 base from J, leaving 15 bases between. This chain's CDR3 is CASSRDAAISYEQYF. CDR3 sequence (DNA): TGTGCCAGCAGTAGGGACGCCGCGATATCCTACGAGCAGTACTTC.

This rearrangement joins TRBV4-2 to TRBJ2-7; no reliable D call. This CDR3 region has 13 residues. Trimming left V 4 bases short and J 3 bases short, with 10 bases between. The germline CDR1 and CDR2 sequences are LGHNA and YNFKEQ. The DNA for the CDR3 is TGTGCCAGCAGCCCCTATGCTAGCTACGAGCAGTACTTC. It encodes CASSPYASYEQYF.

The CDR3 bases are TGCGCCAGCAGCGAAATAGCGGGAGTTTACTACAATGAGCAGTTCTTC. This sequence encodes CASSEIAGVYYNEQFF. The rearrangement joins TRBV5-1 to TRBJ2-1; 9 nucleotides match TRBD2. Germline V gene sequence: CDR1 SGHRS, CDR2 YFSETQ. CDR3 size: 16 residues. V was clipped by 4 bases and J by 3 bases; unmatched bases: 8.

The gene calls are TRBV29-1 and TRBJ2-3; D possibly corresponds to TRBD1 (6 bases). The germline CDR1 and CDR2 sequences are SQVTM and ANQGSEA. Deletions cut 2 bases from V and 4 bases from J, with 16 bases between. The CDR3 is made up of 15 amino acids. The CDR3 loop reads CSVEFPSRGSDTQYF. In DNA, the CDR3 is TGCAGCGTTGAATTCCCCAGCAGGGGCTCAGATACGCAGTATTTT.

The chain is built from TRBV20-1 and TRBJ1-5; D is unclear. Trimming stripped 6 bases from V and 6 bases from J, with 18 bases between. CDR3 length: 14 amino acids. From germline, CDR1 is DFQATT and CDR2 SNEGSKA (reference sequence). CDR3 DNA sequence: TGCAGTGCCAGGAACACCGGGGAGGTTCAGCCCCAGCATTTT. Protein product: CSARNTGEVQPQHF.

J is TRBJ2-4 and V is TRBV13; D could derive from TRBD1 or TRBD2 (5 bases each). Near its end, the DNA agrees better with TRBJ2-7, so the J call may be wrong. The CDR3 runs 14 residues. Germline CDR1 is PRHDT and CDR2 is FYEKMQ (reference sequence). The CDR3 reads CASSTGTLQYEQYF. CDR3 DNA: TGTGCCAGCAGCACCGGGACGTTACAGTACGAGCAGTACTTC.